This T cell receptor beta chain was captured in a study of blood T cell repertoires in COVID-19. Study-wide background: The United States, Italy and Spain were the sources of the acute and convalescent COVID-19 samples. The analysed material was cDNA or gDNA that came from T cells, B-cell-depleted T cells, or PBMCs.

In the original analysis: Reference gene primer amplification in the assay estimated nucleated cell counts. Profiling relied on immunoSEQ multiplex PCR, and the TCRdb table lists in-frame clones only, not all of them. The V and J calls and the clone size are those of that table, but D and trimming were determined from the DNA. Among roughly 100,000 clones, around four fifths were seen once, and the ten largest hold 4% to 5.5%. The V gene's germline CDR1 is SGDLS and CDR2 YYNGEE. The trim removed 1 base at V and 4 bases at J, leaving 8 bases unmatched. CDR3 length equals 17 residues. This clone was seen only a few times.

This TCR derives from a human donor in a cohort sampled during active COVID-19. Sequencing was performed on peripheral blood. The chain carries TRBV9 and TRBJ2-2, with 9 bases matching TRBD2. The CDR3 bases are TGTGCCAGCAGCGTATCGTCTAGCGGGGTTCTCACCGGGGAGCTGTTTTTT. Its protein is CASSVSSSGVLTGELFF. Variable domain in full (rest from reference TRBV9 and TRBJ2-2): DSGVTQTPKHLITATGQRVTLRCSPRSGDLSVYWYQQSLDQGLQFLIQYYNGEERAKGNILERFSAQQFPDLHSELNLSSLELGDSALYFCASSVSSSGVLTGELFFGEGSRLTVL.